The 20 T cell receptor beta chains below all came from one sample that was sequenced in a study of OX40 agonist ivuxolimab in advanced cancers. Library preparation used the immunoSEQ multiplex PCR assay. Imported from immuneACCESS, the table was reduced by TCRdb to in-frame sequences with V and J called. These copies leave out some clones; in studies compared against another copy, an unresolved V gene accounts for under half, and the cause of the remainder is not known. This sample gives 6,500 to 8,000 clones in total; about 95% of them show up just once. The top ten clonotypes cover around 10% of the sample. Specimen: CD4+ or CD8+ T cells sorted from blood, collected in a trial of the OX40 agonist ivuxolimab. The receptor set was obtained from an adult with an advanced solid tumor such as melanoma, head and neck, liver or kidney cancer.

The J gene is TRBJ1-1, the V gene TRBV18; possibly TRBD1 for D (5 bases). V was pared by 6 bases and J by 3 bases, with 14 bases between. This CDR3 is 14 amino acids long. The germline V gene has CDR1 KGHSH and CDR2 LQKENI. The CDR3 sequence is CASSPKQGDTEAFF. The CDR3 nucleotides are TGTGCCAGCTCTCCGAAGCAGGGCGACACTGAAGCTTTCTTT. Combining the CDR3 with reference TRBV18 and TRBJ1-1 gives the whole variable domain NAGVMQNPRHLVRRRGQEARLRCSPMKGHSHVYWYRQLPEEGLKFMVYLQKENIIDESGMPKERFSAEFPKEGPSILRIQQVVRGDSAAYFCASSPKQGDTEAFFGQGTRLTVV.

V and J are TRBV28 and TRBJ1-2; 10 positions agree with TRBD1. The germline gives CDR1 MDHEN, CDR2 SYDVKM. This CDR3 has 15 amino acids. V shed 4 bases and J 7 bases; nucleotides not matched to a gene: 9. DNA of the CDR3: TGTGCCAGCAGTTCCCCATACCGGACAGGGGGTGGCTACACCTTC. It translates to CASSSPYRTGGGYTF.

The chain is built from TRBV6-5 and TRBJ1-1; a weak D match, TRBD1 (6 bases). CDR1 and CDR2 from the germline V gene are MNHEY and SVGAGI. This CDR3 has 13 residues. CDR3 sequence reads: CGTRGIVNTEAFF. CDR3 sequence (DNA): TGTGGGACCAGGGGAATAGTGAACACTGAAGCTTTCTTT.

The chain uses TRBV5-6 and TRBJ1-1; D is unclear. This CDR3 contains 14 residues. Germline V gene lookup returns CDR1 SGHDT and CDR2 YYEEEE. With 1 base removed from V and 0 bases from J, the gap between germline ends came to 7 bases. DNA for the CDR3: TGTGCCAGCAGCTTGAGGCAATTGAACACTGAAGCTTTCTTT. Translation gives CASSLRQLNTEAFF.

This chain uses TRBV18 with TRBJ2-7, with 8 bases lining up with TRBD2. CDR1 and CDR2 (germline): KGHSH, LQKENI. The CDR3 sequence is 14 residues long. V lost 0 bases, J lost 7 bases, and 5 bases stayed unmatched. The CDR3 region has the DNA TGTGCCAGCTCACCACCAGCGGGGGCTGGAGAGCAGTACTTC. Its protein is CASSPPAGAGEQYF.

The chain couples TRBV9 to TRBJ2-7; D may correspond to TRBD1 or TRBD2 (5 bases each). Germline V gene lookup returns CDR1 SGDLS and CDR2 YYNGEE. The germline V and J ends were trimmed by 3 bases and 0 bases, with 10 bases remaining between them. This CDR3 contains 14 residues. The CDR3 reads CASSAGTRSYEQYF. The CDR3 region has the DNA TGTGCCAGCAGCGCTGGGACGCGCTCCTACGAGCAGTACTTC.

The V call is TRBV10-1, the J call TRBJ2-7; D remains ambiguous. V was cut by 7 bases and J by 6 bases, with 13 bases left in between. The CDR3 is made up of 12 amino acids. CDR1 and CDR2 (germline): WNHNN, SYGVQD (reference sequence). CDR3 sequence reads: CASTDGFGEQYF. The CDR3 nucleotides are TGCGCCAGCACCGACGGGTTTGGCGAGCAGTACTTC.

This clone was observed a handful of times. This sequence joins TRBV7-8 and TRBJ1-5; possibly TRBD1 for D (6 bases). The CDR3 covers 16 residues. Trimming took 0 bases from V and 6 from J, leaving 15 bases between them. Germline V gene data show CDR1 as SGHVS and CDR2 as FQNEAQ. Written as DNA, the CDR3 is TGTGCCAGCAGCTTAGCGCAGGGGCAGATAGTTCAGCCCCAGCATTTT. This encodes CASSLAQGQIVQPQHF.

J is TRBJ1-1 and V is TRBV19, with unresolved D. Trimming left V 3 bases short and J 0 bases short, with 8 bases between. Germline V gives CDR1 LNHDA, CDR2 SQIVND (reference sequence). The CDR3 contains 14 residues. DNA for the CDR3: TGTGCCAGTAGTATTTACAGAGTGAACACTGAAGCTTTCTTT. The encoded protein is CASSIYRVNTEAFF.

In its sample, this clone was seen once. The chain is built from TRBV12-5 and TRBJ2-1; maybe TRBD2 (5 bases). This CDR3 is 13 amino acids long. V lost 6 bases to trimming and J lost 4 bases, with 10 bases between them. Germline V CDR1 and CDR2: LGHNT, FRNRAP. The CDR3 protein is CASGTRDYNEQFF. The CDR3 region has the DNA TGTGCTAGTGGGACCCGGGATTACAATGAGCAGTTCTTC.

This clone has a single count. The V and J genes are TRBV28 and TRBJ1-1; unclear D gene. Trimming stripped 10 bases from V and 6 bases from J, with 18 bases between. Germline loops: CDR1 MDHEN, CDR2 SYDVKM. This CDR3 has 13 residues. The CDR3 sequence is CATYADPTSEAFF. CDR3 coding DNA: TGTGCCACCTACGCTGACCCTACATCTGAAGCTTTCTTT.

The chain employs TRBV19 and TRBJ1-5; 8 nucleotides line up with TRBD1. There are 16 residues in the CDR3. J lost 6 bases, V lost 1 base, and 8 bases had no gene match. Germline lookup yields CDR1 LNHDA and CDR2 SQIVND (reference sequence). The DNA for the CDR3 is TGTGCCAGTAGTATAGTTGGACAGGGAGTGGTTCAGCCCCAGCATTTT. It yields the protein CASSIVGQGVVQPQHF.

This chain connects TRBV28 to TRBJ1-6, with 11 positions matching TRBD1. CDR3 length: 15 residues. V dropped 1 base and J dropped 11; count of bases not matched to a gene: 4. CDR1 is MDHEN and CDR2 is SYDVKM in the germline V gene. CDR3 in amino acids: CASSLSWTGGAPLHF. The CDR3 DNA is TGTGCCAGCAGTTTATCCTGGACAGGGGGCGCACCCCTCCACTTT.

The V call is TRBV11-2, the J call TRBJ1-2; 8 bases fit TRBD1. Germline V gene lookup returns CDR1 SGHAT and CDR2 FQNNGV. V lost 5 bases, J lost 2 bases, and 7 bases stayed unmatched. The CDR3 covers 15 residues. The DNA of the CDR3 is TGTGCCAGCAGCCCGACCTCAGGGGGCAACTATGGCTACACCTTC. This sequence encodes CASSPTSGGNYGYTF.

The genes are TRBV28 and TRBJ1-2; D is undetermined. With 6 bases removed from V and 4 bases from J, the gap between germline ends came to 18 bases. Germline V gene lookup returns CDR1 MDHEN and CDR2 SYDVKM. CDR3 length: 15 residues. CDR3: CASSFGSKGFYGYTF. The CDR3 DNA follows: TGTGCCAGCAGCTTCGGGTCCAAAGGTTTCTATGGCTACACCTTC.

This clone appeared once. The chain couples TRBV5-1 to TRBJ1-4, with D tentatively TRBD1 (6 bases). V was pared by 8 bases and J by 8 bases, with 13 bases between. Germline loops: CDR1 SGHRS, CDR2 YFSETQ. CDR3 size: 12 residues. CDR3 region: CARQGLQEKLFF. DNA of the CDR3: TGCGCCAGACAGGGACTCCAGGAAAAACTGTTTTTT. Looking up the rest from reference TRBV5-1 and TRBJ1-4 gives the full variable domain: KAGVTQTPRYLIKTRGQQVTLSCSPISGHRSVSWYQQTPGQGLQFLFEYFSETQRNKGNFPGRFSGRQFSNSRSEMNVSTLELGDSALYLCARQGLQEKLFFGSGTQLSVL.

V usage is TRBV6-1 and J usage is TRBJ1-2, with 7 bases lining up with TRBD1. The J segment lost 7 bases and the V segment lost 4 bases, leaving 0 bases of the junction unmatched. This CDR3 has 11 amino acids. CDR1 MNHNS and CDR2 SASEGT come from the germline V gene. CDR3 sequence (DNA): TGTGCCAGCAGTGCAGGGGGTGGCTACACCTTC. Translating gives CASSAGGGYTF.

The V gene is TRBV7-6, the J gene TRBJ2-2; D gene uncertain. This CDR3 region has 15 residues. Germline V gene data show CDR1 as SGHVS and CDR2 as FNYEAQ. Trimming took off 2 bases at V and 4 bases at J, with 11 bases between the two ends. The CDR3 bases are TGTGCCAGCAGCTTATTTAACCAAGGCACCGGGGAGCTGTTTTTT. As protein: CASSLFNQGTGELFF.

This clone was recorded only once. The genes are TRBV7-3 and TRBJ2-1; 10 bases line up with TRBD2. Per germline, CDR1 SGHTA and CDR2 FQGTGA. CDR3 length equals 16 residues. The V and J ends lost 1 base and 7 bases, in that order; junction bases with no gene match: 7. The CDR3: CASSLIGLAVLNEQFF. CDR3 nucleotides: TGTGCCAGCAGCTTAATCGGACTAGCGGTATTGAATGAGCAGTTCTTC.

The chain carries TRBV7-8 and TRBJ2-5; D may match TRBD1 or TRBD2 (5 bases each). V lost 5 bases and J lost 4, with 14 bases in between. The CDR3 is 14 amino acids. The germline V gene has CDR1 SGHVS and CDR2 FQNEAQ. The CDR3 coding sequence is TGTGCCAGCAGCCCTCGACCGGGGCGAGAGACCCAGTACTTC. This sequence encodes CASSPRPGRETQYF.